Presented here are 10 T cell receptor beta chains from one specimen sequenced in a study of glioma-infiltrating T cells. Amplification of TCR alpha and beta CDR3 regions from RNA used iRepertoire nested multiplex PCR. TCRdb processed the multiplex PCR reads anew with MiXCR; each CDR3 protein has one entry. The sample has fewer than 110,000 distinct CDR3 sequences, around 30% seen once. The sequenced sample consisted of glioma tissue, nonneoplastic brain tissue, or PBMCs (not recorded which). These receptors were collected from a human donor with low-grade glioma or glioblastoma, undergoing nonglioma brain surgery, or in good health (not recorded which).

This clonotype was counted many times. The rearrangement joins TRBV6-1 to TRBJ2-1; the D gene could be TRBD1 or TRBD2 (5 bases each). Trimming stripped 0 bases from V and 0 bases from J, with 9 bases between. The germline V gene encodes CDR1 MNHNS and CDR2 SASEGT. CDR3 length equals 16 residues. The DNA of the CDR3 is TGTGCCAGCAGTGAAGCGGCAGGGAGCTCCTACAATGAGCAGTTCTTC. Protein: CASSEAAGSSYNEQFF.

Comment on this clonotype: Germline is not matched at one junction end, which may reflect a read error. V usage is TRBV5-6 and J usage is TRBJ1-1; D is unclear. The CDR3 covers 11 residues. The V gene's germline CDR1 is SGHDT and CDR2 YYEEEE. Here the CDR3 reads CASSGFGEAFF. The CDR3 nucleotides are TGTGCCAGCAGTGGGTTCGGGGAAGCCTTCTTT.

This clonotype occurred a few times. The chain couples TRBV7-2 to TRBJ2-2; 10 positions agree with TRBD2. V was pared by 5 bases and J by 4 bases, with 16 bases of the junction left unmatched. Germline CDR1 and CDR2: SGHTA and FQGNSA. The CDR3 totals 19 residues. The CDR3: CASSQNDVSGGAPTGELFF. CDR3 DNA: TGTGCCAGCAGCCAAAATGACGTCAGCGGGGGGGCCCCCACCGGGGAGCTGTTTTTT.

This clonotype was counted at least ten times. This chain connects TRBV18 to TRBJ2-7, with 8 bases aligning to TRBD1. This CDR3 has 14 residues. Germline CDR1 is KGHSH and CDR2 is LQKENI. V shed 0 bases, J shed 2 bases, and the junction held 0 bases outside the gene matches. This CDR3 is CASSPPGQAYEQYF. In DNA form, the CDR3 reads TGTGCCAGCTCACCACCGGGACAGGCCTACGAGCAGTACTTC.

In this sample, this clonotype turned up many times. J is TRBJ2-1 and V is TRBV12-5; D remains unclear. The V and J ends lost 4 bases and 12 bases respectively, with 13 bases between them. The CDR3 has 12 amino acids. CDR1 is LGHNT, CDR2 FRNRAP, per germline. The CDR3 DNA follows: TGTGCTAGTGGTTACCAGACGTCGTGGCAGTTCTTC. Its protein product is CASGYQTSWQFF.

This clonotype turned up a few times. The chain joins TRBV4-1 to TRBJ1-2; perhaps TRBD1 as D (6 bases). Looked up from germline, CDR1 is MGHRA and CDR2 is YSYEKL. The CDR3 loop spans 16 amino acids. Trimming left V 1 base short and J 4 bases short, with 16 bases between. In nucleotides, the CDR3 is TGCGCCAGCAGCCAAGCCCCGGGGGCGCTTTCCTATGGCTACACCTTC. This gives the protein CASSQAPGALSYGYTF.

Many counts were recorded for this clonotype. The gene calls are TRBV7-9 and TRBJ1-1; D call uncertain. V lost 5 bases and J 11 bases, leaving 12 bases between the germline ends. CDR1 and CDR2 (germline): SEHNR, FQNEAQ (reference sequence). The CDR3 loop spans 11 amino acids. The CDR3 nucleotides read TGTGCCAGCAGCCGTTTTGGAGGGGCTTTCTTT. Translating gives CASSRFGGAFF.

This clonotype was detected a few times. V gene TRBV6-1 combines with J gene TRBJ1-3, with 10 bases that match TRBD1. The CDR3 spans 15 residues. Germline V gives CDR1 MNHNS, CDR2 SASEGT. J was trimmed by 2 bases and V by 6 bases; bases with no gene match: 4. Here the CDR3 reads CASRSGTGAGNTIYF. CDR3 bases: TGTGCCAGCAGGTCCGGGACAGGGGCTGGAAACACCATATATTTT.

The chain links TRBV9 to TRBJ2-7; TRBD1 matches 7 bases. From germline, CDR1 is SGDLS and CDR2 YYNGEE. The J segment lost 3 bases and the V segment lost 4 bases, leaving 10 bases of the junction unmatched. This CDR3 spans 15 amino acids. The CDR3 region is CASSPSGTAVYEQYF. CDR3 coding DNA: TGTGCCAGCAGCCCATCCGGGACAGCAGTCTACGAGCAGTACTTC.

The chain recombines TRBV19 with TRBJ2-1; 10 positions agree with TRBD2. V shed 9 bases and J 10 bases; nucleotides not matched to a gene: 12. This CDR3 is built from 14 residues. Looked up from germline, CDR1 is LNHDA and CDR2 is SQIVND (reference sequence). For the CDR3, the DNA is TGTGCCAGCGGGGGAAGCGGGGGGGCCGGCGAGCAGTTCTTC. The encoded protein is CASGGSGGAGEQFF.